This paragraph covers one T cell receptor (beta chain) sequence. This specimen belongs to a study of shared T cell receptors in the human thymus. This table comes from immunoSEQ multiplex PCR, and its TCRdb copy is limited to in-frame clones, with some not included. The table lists roughly 550,000 clones, around three quarters of them singletons, with around 0.012% in the top ten. CDR1 SGHTA and CDR2 FQGNSA come from the germline V gene. CDR3 length equals 12 residues. V lost 7 bases to trimming and J lost 3 bases, with 9 bases between them. The same data also contributed to another study, on human thymus T cells. That report notes: Healthy Finnish infants undergoing corrective surgery for congenital heart defects provided the donor material. It was from resections taken during corrective heart surgery that the thymus tissue came. As related research reported, thymic repertoires overlapped highly among unrelated individuals.

The TCR originated in a boy in the first two years of life with a congenital heart defect. The chain employs TRBV7-2 and TRBJ1-1; D perhaps matches TRBD1 (5 bases). Sequencing was carried out using thymocytes. This CDR3 is CASKGRDTEAFF. In DNA form, the CDR3 reads TGTGCCAGCAAGGGGAGGGACACTGAAGCTTTCTTT.